This T cell receptor beta chain stems from a study of cytomegalovirus exposure and HLA in healthy donors. The PCR employed 60 Vbeta primers together with 13 Jbeta primers. The authors' processing: Unique TCR beta chains numbered about 79 million in a later analysis, with approximately 10 million shared. Profiled with immunoSEQ multiplex PCR; TCRdb holds only in-frame clones, not every one. The DNA gave D and trimming, while V, J and clone size come from that table. The sample contains roughly 220,000 clones, about 70% of which appear only once. Overall study results and limits: Analyses of presence/absence relied on an assumption of roughly uniform sequencing depth across donors.

With 0 bases clipped from V and 3 bases from J, the junction kept 3 bases outside the gene matches. This CDR3 spans 15 amino acids. CDR1 and CDR2 from the germline V gene are SGDLS and YYNGEE. As concerns this clone: Its antigen is unidentified.

Sequenced: PBMCs. This TCR derives from a young woman in good health and CMV-seronegative. The rearrangement joins TRBV9 to TRBJ2-1; TRBD2 matches at 7 bases. This CDR3 reads CASSVGGEGYNEQFF. The CDR3, as DNA: TGTGCCAGCAGCGTAGGCGGGGAGGGCTACAATGAGCAGTTCTTC.